The clone carrying this T cell receptor (beta chain) was picked up one time. Its antigen is not known. TCRdb independently ran MiXCR on the multiplex PCR reads; one entry per CDR3 protein. The sample has approximately 63,000 distinct CDR3 sequences, 57% seen once. The CDR3 runs 15 residues. Trimming pared 7 bases from V and 0 bases from J, leaving 13 bases between. Germline CDR1 is SEHNR and CDR2 is FQNEAQ (reference sequence). This record belongs to a study of breast tumors, draining lymph nodes, adjacent tissues. Notes on the study in general: Findings are consistent with lymph node origin and intratumoral expansion of most tumor T cells. Tumor and nontumor repertoires were significantly more similar in luminal-like than in basal-like breast cancer. That most tumor T cells come from lymph nodes remained unproven. Compared with lymph nodes, tumors were less diverse; compared with nontumor tissue, more.

Sequencing was done on a sample of breast tumor tissue. This receptor was obtained from a female donor with breast cancer. Some clones in this sample may be carry-over from other donors' samples. The V gene is TRBV7-9, the J gene TRBJ1-3; D gene unclear. CDR3 in amino acids: CASNSPVLSGNTIYF. The CDR3 nucleotides read TGTGCCAGCAACTCCCCAGTCCTCTCTGGAAACACCATATATTTT.